These 17 T cell receptor beta chains were sequenced from one sample in a study of HIV-infected patients and healthy controls. Around 500 ng RNA was reverse transcribed with alpha and beta constant-region primers. Alpha and beta chain libraries were made separately by chain-specific third strand synthesis with multiplexing indices. From the 5' RACE reads, TCRdb called clonotypes with MiXCR, one entry per CDR3 protein. The data show 15,000 to 20,000 distinct CDR3 sequences, with 5.5% seen just once and about 1.9% held by the top ten. All unsorted peripheral T cells were captured because whole blood was used without fractionation. The specimen was blood. The source is an adult in good health.

This clonotype was observed many times. The chain has TRBV20-1 and TRBJ2-3, with 10 bases lining up with TRBD2. This CDR3 has 14 residues. Trimming removed 3 bases from V and 11 bases from J; junction bases left unmatched: 11. Germline V gene data show CDR1 as DFQATT and CDR2 as SNEGSKA (reference sequence). As DNA, the CDR3 is TGCAGTGCTAGTTACAGCGGGGGGGGTGGTGTGCAGTATTTT. Translating it yields CSASYSGGGGVQYF.

This clonotype has ten or more counts. The chain carries TRBV20-1 and TRBJ1-5, with no clear D. V shed 1 base and J shed 7 bases, with 8 bases lying between them. CDR3 length equals 12 residues. CDR1 and CDR2 (germline): DFQATT, SNEGSKA (reference sequence). The CDR3 loop reads CSARGGGQPQHF. CDR3 DNA sequence: TGCAGTGCTAGAGGGGGAGGCCAGCCCCAGCATTTT.

The V call is TRBV5-1, the J call TRBJ2-7; D perhaps matches TRBD2 (6 bases). V was trimmed by 2 bases and J by 5 bases, leaving 8 bases between them. CDR1 and CDR2 (germline): SGHRS, YFSETQ. The CDR3 length is 12 residues. The CDR3 loop is CASSFGTDEQYF. CDR3 nucleotides: TGCGCCAGCAGCTTCGGGACTGACGAGCAGTACTTC.

This clonotype is labeled medium-sized. CDR3 amino acids: CAWSVKHLSEQFF. DNA of the CDR3: TGTGCCTGGAGTGTAAAACACCTTAGTGAGCAGTTCTTC. V gene TRBV30 combines with J gene TRBJ2-1; D gene uncertain. Germline V lookup: CDR1 GTSNPN, CDR2 SVGIG (reference sequence). V gave up 0 bases and J gave up 9 bases, with 12 bases separating them. This CDR3 spans 13 amino acids.

This clonotype was found many times. V usage is TRBV27 and J usage is TRBJ1-1; TRBD1 is a possible D gene (6 bases). CDR3 length: 14 amino acids. Germline V lookup: CDR1 MNHEY, CDR2 SMNVEV (reference sequence). Trimming stripped 5 bases from V and 4 bases from J, with 14 bases between. CDR3 amino acids: CASSIMRGGTEAFF. The CDR3 nucleotides are TGTGCCAGCAGTATTATGAGAGGGGGCACTGAAGCTTTCTTT.

This clonotype occurred many times. The chain has TRBV7-9 and TRBJ1-5; weak D call: TRBD1 (5 bases). This CDR3 has 14 amino acids. Germline CDR1 is SEHNR and CDR2 is FQNEAQ (reference sequence). V was cut by 5 bases and J by 5 bases, with 13 bases left in between. CDR3 DNA sequence: TGTGCCAGCAGCCTCCCAGGGAGGGATCAGCCCCAGCATTTT. This translates into CASSLPGRDQPQHF.

This clonotype showed up just a few times. The CDR3 bases are TGCAGTGCTAGATCCGGGGAACCAGAGACCCAGTACTTC. It yields the protein CSARSGEPETQYF. The chain couples TRBV20-1 to TRBJ2-5; TRBD2 might be the D (5 bases). Per germline, CDR1 DFQATT and CDR2 SNEGSKA (reference sequence). This CDR3 is 13 amino acids long. V was cut by 2 bases and J by 4 bases, with 11 bases left in between.

This clonotype was found many times. V gene TRBV6-2 or TRBV6-3 combines with J gene TRBJ2-3, with TRBD1 as a possible D gene (5 bases). The germline V and J ends were trimmed by 6 bases and 2 bases, with 30 bases remaining between them. CDR3 length: 20 amino acids. Germline loops: CDR1 MNHEY, CDR2 SVGEGT. The CDR3, as DNA: TGTGCCAGCAGCACCACCGTCAGGGATGTCTTACCTCGCCCCACAGATACGCAGTATTTT. Protein sequence: CASSTTVRDVLPRPTDTQYF.

This clonotype came up many times. The chain joins TRBV3-1 to TRBJ1-6; the D gene is possibly TRBD1 (5 bases). CDR1 is LGHDT and CDR2 is YNNKEL in the germline V gene (reference sequence). Trimming cost V 0 bases and J 8 bases, with 11 bases left between them. The CDR3 contains 15 residues. CDR3 coding DNA: TGTGCCAGCAGCCAAGATAGGGGTTTTCATTCACCCCTCCACTTT. Translation gives CASSQDRGFHSPLHF.

This clonotype was recorded at least ten times. This sequence joins TRBV6-6 and TRBJ2-3, with no clear D. CDR1 is MNHNY, CDR2 SVGAGI, per germline (reference sequence). The CDR3 is made up of 15 amino acids. V lost 3 bases and J lost 4, with 14 bases in between. Here the CDR3 DNA reads TGTGCCAGCAGTTATTTAACGGTTTCCGCAGATACGCAGTATTTT. Protein: CASSYLTVSADTQYF.

This clonotype was detected many times. The chain carries TRBV18 and TRBJ1-5; 8 bases fit TRBD1. Germline CDR1 and CDR2: KGHSH and LQKENI. This CDR3 spans 19 amino acids. The ends lost 5 bases at V and 1 base at J; junction bases unmatched: 16. The CDR3 DNA follows: TGTGCCAGCTCAACCGACAGGGGCGATGATCTAGGAAGCAATCAGCCCCAGCATTTT. Protein product: CASSTDRGDDLGSNQPQHF.

In its sample, this clonotype was seen many times. The chain uses TRBV4-2 and TRBJ2-7; 9 bases are shared with TRBD1. With V trimmed by 2 bases and J by 5 bases, 10 bases remained unmatched. This CDR3 is 16 amino acids long. The germline V gene has CDR1 LGHNA and CDR2 YNFKEQ. In DNA, the CDR3 is TGTGCCAGCAGCCAAACGATCGGCACAGGGGGCGACGAGCAGTACTTC. It codes for CASSQTIGTGGDEQYF.

This clonotype was seen only once. This CDR3 reads CASSLDRSNEKLFF. The CDR3 region has the DNA TGCGCCAGCAGCTTGGACAGGTCTAATGAAAAACTGTTTTTT. This chain connects TRBV5-1 to TRBJ1-4, with D perhaps matching TRBD1 (5 bases). CDR1 SGHRS and CDR2 YFSETQ come from the germline V gene. Trimming left V 0 bases short and J 3 bases short, with 6 bases between. The CDR3 has 14 residues.

This clonotype was observed many times. This chain joins TRBV20-1 and TRBJ1-1; D gene unclear. The CDR3 is made up of 16 amino acids. Germline V gene sequence: CDR1 DFQATT, CDR2 SNEGSKA (reference sequence). V was pared by 1 base and J by 1 base, with 16 bases between. The CDR3 DNA reads as TGCAGTGCTAGAGGGGGTCGGTTGGGGAAGAACACTGAAGCTTTCTTT. Amino acid sequence: CSARGGRLGKNTEAFF.

This clonotype was counted at least ten times. The V and J genes are TRBV29-1 and TRBJ1-2; D is undetermined. The CDR3 covers 15 residues. Per germline, CDR1 SQVTM and CDR2 ANQGSEA. Trimming left V 2 bases short and J 0 bases short, with 13 bases between. DNA of the CDR3: TGCAGCGTTGAATTTCTCGAGATTTCTAACTATGGCTACACCTTC. This translates into CSVEFLEISNYGYTF.

This clonotype was counted only a few times. The gene calls are TRBV9 and TRBJ1-5; 7 bases match TRBD1. V trimming: 2 bases; J trimming: 4 bases; junction bases outside the gene matches: 6. CDR1 SGDLS and CDR2 YYNGEE come from the germline V gene. This CDR3 is built from 15 residues. CDR3 DNA sequence: TGTGCCAGCAGCGTTAGGGGACAGCCGAATCAGCCCCAGCATTTT. Residues: CASSVRGQPNQPQHF.

This clonotype showed up many times. The chain combines TRBV15 with TRBJ2-3; a weak D match, TRBD1 (5 bases). The V gene's germline CDR1 is LNHNV and CDR2 YYDKDF (reference sequence). This CDR3 spans 15 amino acids. The V and J ends lost 0 bases and 3 bases respectively, with 10 bases between them. This CDR3 reads CATSREGRVTDTQYF. The CDR3 DNA sequence: TGTGCCACCAGCAGAGAGGGCAGGGTGACAGATACGCAGTATTTT.